The 29 T cell receptor beta chains given below trace back to one sample, sequenced in a study of response to subunit inactivated influenza vaccine. Using its own MiXCR run on the RT-PCR reads, TCRdb lists one record per CDR3 protein. The sample yields 860,000 or so distinct CDR3 sequences, over 20% seen once. This specimen consisted of PBMCs from blood, obtained approximately 5 days after vaccination. These receptors were collected from a man aged 50-59 years who received an inactivated influenza vaccine.

The chain uses TRBV28 and TRBJ2-5; D remains unclear. Between the trimmed V and J ends, which lost 6 bases and 7 bases, there was a span of 12 bases. Germline-derived CDR1 and CDR2 are MDHEN and SYDVKM. The CDR3 sequence is 12 residues long. CDR3 region: CASSRPTGTQYF. CDR3 bases: TGTGCCAGCAGCAGACCGACGGGGACCCAGTACTTC.

V usage is TRBV20-1 and J usage is TRBJ2-3; possibly TRBD1 for D (6 bases). CDR3 length: 15 residues. V was clipped by 0 bases and J by 7 bases, with 17 bases between them. Germline V lookup: CDR1 DFQATT, CDR2 SNEGSKA (reference sequence). CDR3 DNA: TGCAGTGCTAGAGACGGGACAAAACTAACACATACGCAGTATTTT. It specifies CSARDGTKLTHTQYF.

CDR3 DNA: TGTGCCAGCAGCCAAACAGGGTTCAATGAGCAGTTCTTC. This sequence encodes CASSQTGFNEQFF. The chain links TRBV6-6 to TRBJ2-1, with D perhaps TRBD1 (6 bases). Trimming removed 6 bases from V and 6 bases from J, with 12 bases in between. The CDR3 has 13 residues. The germline V gene has CDR1 MNHNY and CDR2 SVGAGI (reference sequence).

This chain links TRBV20-1 with TRBJ2-1; 9 positions match TRBD2. The CDR3 is made up of 12 amino acids. The germline V gene encodes CDR1 DFQATT and CDR2 SNEGSKA (reference sequence). V was clipped by 7 bases and J by 7 bases; unmatched bases: 5. For the CDR3, the DNA is TGCAGTGTGCGGGGGGGCCATAATGAGCAGTTCTTC. It is translated as CSVRGGHNEQFF.

Here the CDR3 reads CASSQVAVTDTQYF. The CDR3 nucleotides read TGCGCCAGCAGCCAAGTCGCCGTAACAGATACGCAGTATTTT. This rearrangement joins TRBV4-3 to TRBJ2-3; the D is unclear. Trimming cost V 1 base and J 3 bases, with 8 bases left between them. This CDR3 is 14 amino acids long. Germline loops: CDR1 LGHNA, CDR2 YSLEER.

The chain couples TRBV5-1 to TRBJ2-7; a weak D match, TRBD1 (5 bases). Germline V gene data show CDR1 as SGHRS and CDR2 as YFSETQ. This CDR3 contains 14 residues. V was clipped by 2 bases and J by 3 bases, with 12 bases between them. CDR3 bases: TGCGCCAGCAGCTTTACAGGTCCTAACTACGAGCAGTACTTC. Its protein product is CASSFTGPNYEQYF.

This clonotype was seen a few times. The genes are TRBV7-2 and TRBJ1-4, with D maybe TRBD1 (6 bases). Germline V CDR1 and CDR2: SGHTA, FQGNSA. The length of the CDR3 is 15 residues. Trimming left V 2 bases short and J 8 bases short, with 15 bases between. Written as DNA, the CDR3 is TGTGCCAGCAGCTTAAGGGCACTGGGGGGCGAAAAACTGTTTTTT. Translation: CASSLRALGGEKLFF.

This clonotype was seen a handful of times. The DNA for the CDR3 is TGCGCCAGCAGCTTGGTCAGCCACAACCAAGAGACCCAGTACTTC. Translation gives CASSLVSHNQETQYF. V gene TRBV5-1 combines with J gene TRBJ2-5; the D is unclear. This CDR3 is built from 15 residues. The germline V and J ends were trimmed by 0 bases and 0 bases, with 9 bases remaining between them. Germline-derived CDR1 and CDR2 are SGHRS and YFSETQ.

The chain recombines TRBV12-3 or TRBV12-4 with TRBJ2-7, with 12 bases lining up with TRBD2. Trimming cost V 5 bases and J 6 bases; bases outside gene matches: 8. This CDR3 is built from 15 residues. Here the CDR3 DNA reads TGTGCCAGCAGTCCACTAGCGGGAGGATGGGGCGAGCAGTACTTC. Protein sequence: CASSPLAGGWGEQYF.

The chain uses TRBV7-2 and TRBJ1-4; D possibly corresponds to TRBD1 (5 bases). Germline CDR1 reads SGHTA; CDR2 reads FQGNSA. Trimming pared 2 bases from V and 7 bases from J, leaving 14 bases between. The CDR3 consists of 15 residues. The chain's CDR3 is CASSLRQGSGEKLFF. The CDR3 DNA sequence: TGTGCCAGCAGCTTACGGCAGGGATCGGGTGAAAAACTGTTTTTT. The full variable domain, in which reference TRBV7-2 and TRBJ1-4 provide the parts outside the CDR3, is GAGVSQSPSNKVTEKGKDVELRCDPISGHTALYWYRQSLGQGLEFLIYFQGNSAPDKSGLPSDRFSAERTGGSVSTLTIQRTQQEDSAVYLCASSLRQGSGEKLFFGSGTQLSVL.

This clonotype was recorded a few times. J is TRBJ2-5 and V is TRBV7-9; 9 bases map to TRBD2. With 2 bases clipped from V and 5 bases from J, the junction kept 6 bases outside the gene matches. The length of the CDR3 is 15 residues. CDR1 and CDR2 from the germline V gene are SEHNR and FQNEAQ (reference sequence). CDR3 DNA sequence: TGTGCCAGCAGCTTATATGCGGGAGGGCCTGAGACCCAGTACTTC. It encodes CASSLYAGGPETQYF. Filled out from reference TRBV7-9 and TRBJ2-5, the complete variable domain reads DTGVSQNPRHKITKRGQNVTFRCDPISEHNRLYWYRQTLGQGPEFLTYFQNEAQLEKSRLLSDRFSAERPKGSFSTLEIQRTEQGDSAMYLCASSLYAGGPETQYFGPGTRLLVL.

This sequence joins TRBV12-3 or TRBV12-4 and TRBJ1-3; possibly TRBD1 for D (6 bases). This CDR3 is built from 14 residues. The V gene lost 7 bases and the J gene lost 0 bases, with 10 bases spanning the gap. The CDR3 DNA reads TGTGCCAGCAAGACGACAGGCTCTGGAAACACCATATATTTT. Translated, it gives CASKTTGSGNTIYF.

The genes are TRBV20-1 and TRBJ2-7; possibly TRBD2 for D (6 bases). The germline CDR1 and CDR2 sequences are DFQATT and SNEGSKA (reference sequence). The CDR3 spans 15 residues. V lost 0 bases and J 1 base, leaving 13 bases between the germline ends. The DNA of the CDR3 is TGCAGTGCTAGAGAGGACGGGAGAGGATCCTACGAGCAGTACTTC. This codes for CSAREDGRGSYEQYF.

The chain recombines TRBV19 with TRBJ2-7, with D perhaps given as TRBD1 or TRBD2 (6 bases each). Trimming stripped 10 bases from V and 7 bases from J, with 17 bases between. Germline lookup yields CDR1 LNHDA and CDR2 SQIVND (reference sequence). The CDR3 sequence is 12 residues long. This chain's CDR3 is CATGDPRGEQYF. Here the CDR3 DNA reads TGTGCCACGGGGGACCCCAGGGGAGAGCAGTACTTC.

This chain uses TRBV6-2 or TRBV6-3 with TRBJ2-7, with a possible D match to TRBD2 (6 bases). The CDR3 loop spans 12 amino acids. Germline lookup yields CDR1 MNHEY and CDR2 SVGEGT. V was cut by 11 bases and J by 2 bases, with 13 bases left in between. The CDR3 sequence is CASSRDPYEQYF. The CDR3 DNA reads TGTGCCTCTTCGCGGGACCCCTACGAGCAGTACTTC.

V and J are TRBV7-9 and TRBJ2-3; 11 bases are a match to TRBD2. From germline, CDR1 is SEHNR and CDR2 FQNEAQ (reference sequence). V gave up 6 bases and J gave up 7 bases; unmatched junction bases: 9. CDR3 length: 15 residues. CDR3 amino acids: CASSNSGGAINTQYF. As DNA, the CDR3 is TGTGCCAGCAGTAATAGCGGGGGGGCCATAAATACGCAGTATTTT.

Only a few counts were recorded for this clonotype. The chain couples TRBV7-2 to TRBJ1-6; no firm D call. The germline CDR1 and CDR2 sequences are SGHTA and FQGNSA. The CDR3 length is 14 residues. The V end lost 10 bases, the J end lost 8 bases, and 18 bases lay between the germline ends. Written as DNA, the CDR3 is TGTGCCACCGGGCGGGGATCCCTATATTCACCCCTCCACTTT. It encodes CATGRGSLYSPLHF. Combining the CDR3 with reference TRBV7-2 and TRBJ1-6 gives the whole variable domain GAGVSQSPSNKVTEKGKDVELRCDPISGHTALYWYRQSLGQGLEFLIYFQGNSAPDKSGLPSDRFSAERTGGSVSTLTIQRTQQEDSAVYLCATGRGSLYSPLHFGNGTRLTVT.

The CDR3 is CASSLAGTATNEKLFF. For the CDR3, the DNA is TGTGCCAGCAGCTTAGCGGGGACCGCAACTAATGAAAAACTGTTTTTT. V is TRBV7-9 and J is TRBJ1-4; possible D gene TRBD1, 5 bases. The CDR3 covers 16 residues. V was clipped by 0 bases and J by 0 bases, with 8 bases between them. Germline V CDR1 and CDR2: SEHNR, FQNEAQ (reference sequence).

This clonotype was seen a few times. The chain joins TRBV21-1 to TRBJ1-3; TRBD1 is the table's D call, not checked against the DNA. TRBV21-1 is a pseudogene locus. The CDR3 length is 18 residues. The CDR3 DNA reads as TGTGCCAGCAGCATAGCTCGAGGGGACAGGTACTCTGGAAACACCATATATTTT. Translated: CASSIARGDRYSGNTIYF.

The gene calls are TRBV4-1 and TRBJ2-1, with 15 nucleotides matching TRBD2. Per the germline V gene, CDR1 is MGHRA and CDR2 is YSYEKL. The CDR3 consists of 20 residues. With V trimmed by 1 base and J by 0 bases, 7 bases remained unmatched. The CDR3 region has the DNA TGCGCCAGCAGCCAAGGCCCGGGACTAGCGGGGGGAGGCTCCTACAATGAGCAGTTCTTC. Translated, it gives CASSQGPGLAGGGSYNEQFF.

This sequence joins TRBV11-2 and TRBJ2-1; D perhaps matches TRBD2 (5 bases). CDR3 size: 15 residues. V was cut by 4 bases and J by 0 bases, with 10 bases left in between. CDR1 is SGHAT, CDR2 FQNNGV, per germline. In DNA form, the CDR3 reads TGTGCCAGCAGCTACACTGCGGGCTCCTACAATGAGCAGTTCTTC. Translating it yields CASSYTAGSYNEQFF.

In its sample, this clonotype was seen a few times. The CDR3 DNA reads as TGCAGCGGGGAAGCGGGAAAGGGCCTGTTTTTT. It is translated as CSGEAGKGLFF. This chain uses TRBV29-1 with TRBJ2-2, with 7 bases that match TRBD2. Germline V gene lookup returns CDR1 SQVTM and CDR2 ANQGSEA. Germline trimming cut 7 bases from V and 14 bases from J; bases unmatched to any gene: 10. The CDR3 has 11 residues.

V usage is TRBV7-2 and J usage is TRBJ2-2; 9 positions match TRBD1. This CDR3 has 16 amino acids. V lost 4 bases to trimming and J lost 4 bases; unmatched junction nucleotides: 7. From germline, CDR1 is SGHTA and CDR2 FQGNSA. Written as DNA, the CDR3 is TGTGCCAGCAGCTCATCCGGGACAGGGACCACCGGGGAGCTGTTTTTT. As protein: CASSSSGTGTTGELFF.

The table lists this clonotype with a few counts. J is TRBJ2-7 and V is TRBV12-3 or TRBV12-4; D perhaps matches TRBD2 (5 bases). Trimming removed 1 base at V and 6 bases at J, with 10 bases between. This CDR3 comprises 13 residues. As DNA, the CDR3 is TGTGCCAGCAGTTTAGGGGGAGTAGCCGAGCAGTACTTC. Protein sequence: CASSLGGVAEQYF.

The chain employs TRBV6-5 and TRBJ1-2; D is ambiguous. Trimming pared 0 bases from V and 4 bases from J, leaving 15 bases between. The CDR3 is 16 residues long. The V gene's germline CDR1 is MNHEY and CDR2 SVGAGI. CDR3 protein: CASSYSRPDAPYGYTF. CDR3 nucleotide sequence: TGTGCCAGCAGTTACTCGAGGCCTGATGCTCCCTATGGCTACACCTTC.

The rearrangement joins TRBV21-1 to TRBJ2-7; the table's D call TRBD1 went unverified against the DNA. TRBV21-1 is assigned pseudogene status. This CDR3 is 14 amino acids long. DNA for the CDR3: TGTGCCAGCAGCCCTCTCATTGCAGGGCGGGAGCAGTACTTC. It codes for CASSPLIAGREQYF.

The sample holds a few counts of this clonotype. The chain has TRBV10-3 and TRBJ2-5; 9 bases align to TRBD2. Germline CDR1 and CDR2: ENHRY and SYGVKD. V lost 11 bases, J lost 5 bases, and 9 bases stayed unmatched. The CDR3 is 13 amino acids. DNA for the CDR3: TGTGCCGCCTCATTAGCGGGGGCGGAGACCCAGTACTTC. This gives the protein CAASLAGAETQYF.

V gene TRBV12-3 or TRBV12-4 combines with J gene TRBJ1-6, with D tentatively TRBD1 (6 bases). V dropped 1 base and J dropped 9 bases, with 13 bases sitting between them. The CDR3 length is 15 residues. The CDR3 spells CASSLGDIPGSPLHF. In nucleotides, the CDR3 is TGTGCCAGCAGTTTAGGGGACATCCCTGGTTCACCCCTCCACTTT.

The chain combines TRBV29-1 with TRBJ2-7; unclear D gene. The CDR3 totals 14 residues. The V gene lost 2 bases and the J gene lost 3 bases, with 14 bases spanning the gap. Germline V gene data show CDR1 as SQVTM and CDR2 as ANQGSEA. The CDR3 loop is CSVEKAALGYEQYF. The CDR3 nucleotides are TGCAGCGTTGAAAAGGCAGCCCTTGGCTACGAGCAGTACTTC.